These 17 T cell receptor beta chains were sequenced from one sample in a study of blood T cell repertoires in COVID-19. Sequenced by immunoSEQ multiplex PCR; TCRdb stores in-frame clones only, minus some. The top ten hold roughly 0.6% of the sample, which has some 150,000 clones, 80% seen once. Sequenced: peripheral blood. The receptor set was obtained from a man in his 60s with acute or convalescent COVID-19.

This clone was recorded a few times. This chain links TRBV25-1 with TRBJ2-7, with TRBD1 as a possible D gene (5 bases). The V gene's germline CDR1 is MGHDK and CDR2 SYGVNS. The ends were cut back, 6 bases at V and 2 bases at J, with 8 bases in the middle. This CDR3 is 12 amino acids long. In nucleotides, the CDR3 is TGTGCCAGCAGATCACAGGCCTACGAGCAGTACTTC. It encodes CASRSQAYEQYF.

This sequence joins TRBV5-6 and TRBJ2-7, with 11 nucleotides matching TRBD2. The closer fit of TRBJ2-1 to the DNA end suggests the J call may be wrong. CDR3 length: 16 amino acids. Germline assignment: CDR1 SGHDT and CDR2 YYEEEE. This CDR3 is CASSQLLAGGSDEQFF. CDR3 nucleotide sequence: TGTGCCAGCAGCCAACTTCTAGCGGGAGGATCCGATGAGCAGTTCTTC.

This chain uses TRBV5-8 with TRBJ1-1; TRBD1 matches 8 bases. CDR1 and CDR2 from the germline V gene are SGHTS and YDEGEE. With 4 bases clipped from V and 6 bases from J, the junction kept 8 bases outside the gene matches. The CDR3 runs to 14 residues. The CDR3 protein is CASSAFTGGSEAFF. CDR3 sequence (DNA): TGTGCCAGCAGCGCCTTCACAGGGGGGTCTGAAGCTTTCTTT.

The chain combines TRBV5-8 with TRBJ2-7, with 7 nucleotides matching TRBD2. Trimming removed 0 bases from V and 7 bases from J; junction bases left unmatched: 13. This CDR3 contains 16 residues. Germline V gene data show CDR1 as SGHTS and CDR2 as YDEGEE. Here the CDR3 reads CASSLGGGLNYEEQYF. As DNA, the CDR3 is TGTGCCAGCAGCTTGGGCGGGGGACTGAATTACGAGGAGCAGTACTTC.

This chain connects TRBV3-1 (or the pseudogene TRBV3-2) to TRBJ2-7, with D maybe TRBD2 (6 bases). V lost 6 bases and J 1 base, leaving 10 bases between the germline ends. The CDR3 totals 13 residues. Looked up from germline, CDR1 is LGHDT and CDR2 is YNNKEL (reference sequence). The CDR3 here is CASSPRGSYEQYF. CDR3 in DNA: TGTGCCAGCAGTCCCCGGGGGTCCTACGAGCAGTACTTC.

A remark on this clone: Additional DNA sequences in this sample encode the identical CDR3. The gene calls are TRBV19 and TRBJ1-3; D possibly corresponds to TRBD1 (5 bases). Germline V gives CDR1 LNHDA, CDR2 SQIVND (reference sequence). The germline V and J ends were trimmed by 3 bases and 0 bases, with 6 bases remaining between them. The CDR3 sequence is 14 residues long. In nucleotides, the CDR3 is TGTGCCAGTAGTATTGACAGCTCTGGAAACACCATATATTTT. This translates into CASSIDSSGNTIYF.

There are a few counts of this clone. V is TRBV2 and J is TRBJ2-7, with 8 bases matching TRBD1. This CDR3 is 15 amino acids long. CDR1 and CDR2 from the germline V gene are SNHLY and FYNNEI. Unmatched junction bases numbered 4, after V lost 3 bases and J lost 0 bases. The CDR3 sequence: CASSEQGAPSYEQYF. As DNA, the CDR3 is TGTGCCAGCAGTGAGCAGGGGGCTCCCTCCTACGAGCAGTACTTC. Variable domain in full (rest from reference TRBV2 and TRBJ2-7): EPEVTQTPSHQVTQMGQEVILRCVPISNHLYFYWYRQILGQKVEFLVSFYNNEISEKSEIFDDQFSVERPDGSNFTLKIRSTKLEDSAMYFCASSEQGAPSYEQYFGPGTRLTVT.

The V call is TRBV10-3, the J call TRBJ1-1; D is possibly TRBD1 (6 bases). V was clipped by 0 bases and J by 4 bases, with 15 bases between them. CDR1 is ENHRY, CDR2 SYGVKD, per germline. The CDR3 runs to 16 residues. The CDR3 here is CAISESSLRGGTEAFF. The CDR3 DNA reads as TGTGCCATCAGTGAGTCGAGCCTTAGGGGGGGCACTGAAGCTTTCTTT.

The gene calls are TRBV10-3 and TRBJ2-2; the D gene is possibly TRBD2 (5 bases). Trimming removed 0 bases from V and 4 bases from J, with 12 bases in between. The germline V gene has CDR1 ENHRY and CDR2 SYGVKD. The CDR3 sequence is 16 residues long. The CDR3 reads CAISESRGFSTGELFF. CDR3 nucleotide sequence: TGTGCCATCAGTGAGTCGAGAGGGTTTAGCACCGGGGAGCTGTTTTTT.

This sequence joins TRBV6-2 or TRBV6-3 and TRBJ2-7; 10 nucleotides match TRBD2. The CDR3 loop spans 15 amino acids. Trimming at V came to 0 bases and at J to 6 bases, leaving 5 bases not matched to a gene. Germline values: CDR1 MNHEY, CDR2 SVGEGT. Here the CDR3 DNA reads TGTGCCAGCAGTTACTCGTCTAGCGGGAGCTTCGAGCAGTACTTC. This encodes CASSYSSSGSFEQYF.

The rearrangement joins TRBV28 to TRBJ1-2, with a possible D match to TRBD1 (5 bases). The germline CDR1 and CDR2 sequences are MDHEN and SYDVKM. V was shortened by 3 bases and J by 4 bases, with 12 bases between the two germline ends. CDR3 length equals 14 residues. Written as DNA, the CDR3 is TGTGCCAGCAGTTTCTCGCAGGGATCCTATGGCTACACCTTC. The encoded protein is CASSFSQGSYGYTF.

The rearrangement joins TRBV5-1 to TRBJ2-5; D call uncertain. Trimming stripped 0 bases from V and 5 bases from J, with 5 bases between. The CDR3 spans 12 residues. Germline-derived CDR1 and CDR2 are SGHRS and YFSETQ. CDR3 DNA: TGCGCCAGCAGCTTGGGTCCGGAGACCCAGTACTTC. It yields the protein CASSLGPETQYF.

This chain joins TRBV10-1 and TRBJ1-1; no clear D. The germline CDR1 and CDR2 sequences are WNHNN and SYGVQD (reference sequence). The CDR3 is made up of 16 amino acids. V was clipped by 2 bases and J by 0 bases, with 13 bases between them. The CDR3 DNA follows: TGCGCCAGCAGTGAGCCTTCCGACGGGGTGAACACTGAAGCTTTCTTT. Protein: CASSEPSDGVNTEAFF.

The chain employs TRBV9 and TRBJ2-3, with D perhaps TRBD1 (6 bases). CDR1 SGDLS and CDR2 YYNGEE come from the germline V gene. This CDR3 contains 16 residues. V was cut by 0 bases and J by 0 bases, with 11 bases left in between. CDR3 region: CASSVVRQVSTDTQYF. In DNA, the CDR3 is TGTGCCAGCAGCGTAGTCCGACAGGTTAGCACAGATACGCAGTATTTT.

The chain joins TRBV28 to TRBJ2-1; TRBD2 matches 9 bases. CDR1 is MDHEN, CDR2 SYDVKM, per germline. After removal of 0 bases from V and 6 bases from J, the junction contained 6 bases not matched to a gene. There are 16 residues in the CDR3. CDR3 amino acids: CASSLWVAGAGNEQFF. The CDR3 region has the DNA TGTGCCAGCAGTTTATGGGTAGCGGGAGCCGGCAATGAGCAGTTCTTC.

This chain joins TRBV5-4 and TRBJ1-1; D is ambiguous. Germline loops: CDR1 SGHNT, CDR2 YYREEE (reference sequence). Trimming removed 4 bases from V and 3 bases from J, with 19 bases in between. CDR3 length equals 16 residues. CDR3 sequence reads: CASSPFGAGRDTEAFF. The CDR3 coding sequence is TGTGCCAGCAGCCCCTTCGGAGCGGGGAGGGACACTGAAGCTTTCTTT. Complete variable domain (other parts from reference TRBV5-4 and TRBJ1-1): ETGVTQSPTHLIKTRGQQVTLRCSSQSGHNTVSWYQQALGQGPQFIFQYYREEENGRGNFPPRFSGLQFPNYSSELNVNALELDDSALYLCASSPFGAGRDTEAFFGQGTRLTVV.

This sequence joins TRBV19 and TRBJ2-4; maybe TRBD2 (5 bases). V was shortened by 7 bases and J by 0 bases, with 10 bases between the two germline ends. CDR1 and CDR2 from the germline V gene are LNHDA and SQIVND (reference sequence). The CDR3 runs to 14 residues. The CDR3 DNA reads TGTGCCAGTAATGGAGGCCTAGCCAAAAACATTCAGTACTTC. Residues: CASNGGLAKNIQYF. The whole variable domain, remainder taken from reference TRBV19 and TRBJ2-4, is DGGITQSPKYLFRKEGQNVTLSCEQNLNHDAMYWYRQDPGQGLRLIYYSQIVNDFQKGDIAEGYSVSREKKESFPLTVTSAQKNPTAFYLCASNGGLAKNIQYFGAGTRLSVL.